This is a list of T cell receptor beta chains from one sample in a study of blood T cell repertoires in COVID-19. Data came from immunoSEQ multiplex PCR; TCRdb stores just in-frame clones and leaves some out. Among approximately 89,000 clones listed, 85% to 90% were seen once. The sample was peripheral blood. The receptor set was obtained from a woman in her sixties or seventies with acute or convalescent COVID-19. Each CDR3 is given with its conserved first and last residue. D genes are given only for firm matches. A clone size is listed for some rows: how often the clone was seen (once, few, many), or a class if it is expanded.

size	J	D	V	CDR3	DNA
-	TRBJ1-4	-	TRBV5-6	CASSELGQGGVTNEKLFF	TGTGCCAGCAGCGAACTGGGGCAGGGAGGGGTAACTAATGAAAAACTGTTTTTT
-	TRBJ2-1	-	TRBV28	CASSSYNEQFF	TGTGCCAGCAGTTCTTACAATGAGCAGTTCTTC
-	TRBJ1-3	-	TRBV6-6	CASSYPSSGNTIYF	TGTGCCAGCAGCTACCCGAGCTCTGGAAACACCATATATTTT
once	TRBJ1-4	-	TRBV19	CASSKLPTNEKLFF	TGTGCCAGTAGTAAACTCCCAACTAATGAAAAACTGTTTTTT
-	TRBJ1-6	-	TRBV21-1	CASSNNQGYNSPLHF	TGTGCCAGCAGCAACAACCAGGGTTATAATTCACCCCTCCACTTT
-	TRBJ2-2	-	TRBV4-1	CASSQDWHYSTGELFF	TGCGCCAGCAGCCAAGATTGGCATTATTCCACCGGGGAGCTGTTTTTT
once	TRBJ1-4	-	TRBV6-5	CASLPGGSNEKLFF	TGTGCCAGTTTGCCCGGGGGGTCTAATGAAAAACTGTTTTTT
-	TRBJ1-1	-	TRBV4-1	CASSREGGTEAFF	TGCGCCAGCAGCCGGGAGGGGGGCACTGAAGCTTTCTTT
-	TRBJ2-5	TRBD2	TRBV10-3	CAISGSGGSQETQYF	TGTGCCATCAGTGGAAGTGGCGGGAGCCAAGAGACCCAGTACTTC
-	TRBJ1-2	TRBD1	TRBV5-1	CASSLASGQGITNYGYTF	TGCGCCAGCAGCTTGGCAAGCGGACAGGGGATAACGAACTATGGCTACACCTTC
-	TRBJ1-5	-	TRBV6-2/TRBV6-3	CASSDVGQRNQPQHF	TGTGCCAGCAGTGACGTCGGACAGCGAAATCAGCCCCAGCATTTT
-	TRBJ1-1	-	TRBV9	CASSVAGVGTEAFF	TGTGCCAGCAGCGTAGCGGGGGTAGGGACTGAAGCTTTCTTT
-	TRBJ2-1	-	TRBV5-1	CASSFLAESSYNEQFF	TGCGCCAGCAGCTTTTTAGCCGAGAGCTCCTACAATGAGCAGTTCTTC
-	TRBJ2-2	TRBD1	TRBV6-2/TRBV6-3	CASSDRGNTGELFF	TGTGCCAGCAGCGACAGGGGAAACACCGGGGAGCTGTTTTTT
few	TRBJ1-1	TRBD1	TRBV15	CAGGQGYTEAFF	TGTGCCGGGGGACAGGGGTACACTGAAGCTTTCTTT
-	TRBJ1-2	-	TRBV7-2	CASSLDLLLGGGYTF	TGTGCCAGCAGCTTAGACTTACTCCTCGGGGGTGGCTACACCTTC
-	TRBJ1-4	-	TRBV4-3	CASSQDPGTNEKLFF	TGCGCCAGCAGCCAAGACCCGGGAACTAATGAAAAACTGTTTTTT
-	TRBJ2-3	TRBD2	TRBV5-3	CARSFSSGTGTDTQYF	TGTGCCAGAAGCTTCTCTAGCGGGACGGGCACAGATACGCAGTATTTT
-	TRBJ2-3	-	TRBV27	CASSFRGRSDTQYF	TGTGCCAGCAGTTTCAGGGGTCGATCAGATACGCAGTATTTT
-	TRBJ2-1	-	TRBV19	CASSRDSGSSYNEQFF	TGTGCCAGTAGCCGGGATAGCGGTTCCTCCTACAATGAGCAGTTCTTC
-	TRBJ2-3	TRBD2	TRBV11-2	CASSLRAGAGTDTQYF	TGTGCCAGCAGCTTAAGGGCGGGAGCCGGCACAGATACGCAGTATTTT
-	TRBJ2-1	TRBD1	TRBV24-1	CATSPTGSYNEQFF	TGTGCCACCAGCCCGACAGGGTCCTACAATGAGCAGTTCTTC
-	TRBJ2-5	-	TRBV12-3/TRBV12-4	CASRGGGETQYF	TGTGCCAGCAGGGGAGGCGGAGAGACCCAGTACTTC
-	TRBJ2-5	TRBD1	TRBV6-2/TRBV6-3	CASSYQGQGSQETQYF	TGTGCCAGCAGTTACCAGGGACAGGGGAGCCAAGAGACCCAGTACTTC
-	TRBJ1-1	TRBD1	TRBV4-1	CASSQDTGRQGATEAFF	TGCGCCAGCAGCCAAGATACCGGGCGACAGGGGGCTACTGAAGCTTTCTTT
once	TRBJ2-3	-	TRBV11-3	CASSFNQVWADTQYF	TGTGCCAGCAGTTTTAACCAGGTGTGGGCAGATACGCAGTATTTT
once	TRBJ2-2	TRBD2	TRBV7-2	CASSLDAGAGGGTGELFF	TGTGCCAGCAGCTTAGACGCGGGAGCCGGGGGAGGCACCGGGGAGCTGTTTTTT
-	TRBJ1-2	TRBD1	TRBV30	CAFHPGQGAGYGYTF	TGTGCCTTTCACCCGGGACAGGGGGCCGGCTATGGCTACACCTTC
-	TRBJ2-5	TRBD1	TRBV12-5	CASGSQGWQETQYF	TGTGCTAGTGGTTCACAGGGGTGGCAAGAGACCCAGTACTTC
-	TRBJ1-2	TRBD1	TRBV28	CASSLGHIGTGGLRGYTF	TGTGCCAGCAGTCTAGGGCATATCGGGACAGGGGGCTTGAGGGGCTACACCTTC
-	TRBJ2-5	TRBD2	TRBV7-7	CASSLHLAGGQWEETQYF	TGTGCCAGCAGCTTACACCTAGCGGGGGGACAATGGGAAGAGACCCAGTACTTC